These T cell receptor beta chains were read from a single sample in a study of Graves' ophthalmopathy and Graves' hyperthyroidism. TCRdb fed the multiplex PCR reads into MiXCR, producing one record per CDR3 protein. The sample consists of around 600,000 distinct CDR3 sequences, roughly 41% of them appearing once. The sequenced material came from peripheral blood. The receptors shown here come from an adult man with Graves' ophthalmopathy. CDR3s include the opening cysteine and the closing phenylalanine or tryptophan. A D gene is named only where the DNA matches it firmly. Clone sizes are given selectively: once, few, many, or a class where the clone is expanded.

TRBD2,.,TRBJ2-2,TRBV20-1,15,CSALGLAGVTGELFF,TGCAGTGCCCTAGGACTAGCGGGAGTCACCGGGGAGCTGTTTTTT
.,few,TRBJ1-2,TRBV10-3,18,CASSSLPDLRGDIYGYTF,TGTGCCAGCAGTTCCCTCCCGGACCTCCGAGGGGATATCTATGGCTACACCTTC
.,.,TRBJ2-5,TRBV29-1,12,CSVDYGRETQYF,TGCAGCGTTGATTATGGGAGGGAGACCCAGTACTTC
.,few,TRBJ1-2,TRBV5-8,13,CASSPTINYGYTF,TGTGCCAGCAGCCCGACAATCAACTATGGCTACACCTTC
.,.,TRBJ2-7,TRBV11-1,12,CASKGYSYEQYF,TGTGCTAGTAAAGGTTACTCCTACGAGCAGTACTTC
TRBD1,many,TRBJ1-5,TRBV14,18,CASSQSGGGQGGSQPQHF,TGTGCCAGCAGCCAATCGGGTGGGGGACAGGGGGGATCTCAGCCCCAGCATTTT
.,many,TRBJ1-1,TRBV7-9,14,CASSPRDANTEAFF,TGTGCCAGCAGCCCCCGGGACGCGAACACTGAAGCTTTCTTT
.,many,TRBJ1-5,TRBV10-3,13,CAISGQGTQPQHF,TGTGCCATCAGTGGGCAGGGGACTCAGCCCCAGCATTTT
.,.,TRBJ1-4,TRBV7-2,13,CASSAFGNEKLFF,TGTGCCAGCAGCGCCTTCGGGAATGAAAAACTGTTTTTT
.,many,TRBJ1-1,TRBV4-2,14,CASSQESRETEAFF,TGTGCCAGCAGCCAAGAATCCAGGGAAACTGAAGCTTTCTTT
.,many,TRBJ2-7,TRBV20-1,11,CSARLPIEQYF,TGCAGTGCGAGACTGCCGATCGAGCAGTACTTC
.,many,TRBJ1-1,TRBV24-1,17,CATIPSPGDLIATEAFF,TGTGCCACCATCCCATCCCCAGGGGACTTAATCGCCACTGAAGCTTTCTTT
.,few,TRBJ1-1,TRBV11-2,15,CASSLSPQVNTEAFF,TGTGCCAGCAGCTTAAGTCCCCAGGTGAACACTGAAGCTTTCTTT
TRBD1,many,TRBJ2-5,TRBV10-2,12,CASRGTEETQYF,TGCGCCAGCAGGGGGACAGAAGAGACCCAGTACTTC
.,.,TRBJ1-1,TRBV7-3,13,CARSPGGITEALF,TGTGCCCGCAGCCCAGGTGGAATCACTGAAGCTTTGTTT
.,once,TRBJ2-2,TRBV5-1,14,CASNVGGHTGELFF,TGCGCCAGCAACGTCGGGGGCCACACCGGGGAGCTGTTTTTT
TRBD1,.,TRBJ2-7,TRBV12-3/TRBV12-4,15,CASSYSGTGPYEQYF,TGTGCCAGCAGTTATTCCGGGACAGGACCCTACGAGCAGTACTTC
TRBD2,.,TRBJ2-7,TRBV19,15,CASSKTSGSFYEQYF,TGTGCCAGTAGTAAGACTAGCGGGAGTTTCTACGAGCAGTACTTC
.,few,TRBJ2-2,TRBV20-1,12,CSAPGVSGELFF,TGCAGTGCTCCAGGGGTATCCGGGGAGCTGTTTTTT
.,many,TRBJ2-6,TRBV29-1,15,CSVDVGGGGANVLTF,TGCAGCGTTGACGTTGGCGGAGGTGGGGCCAACGTCCTGACTTTC
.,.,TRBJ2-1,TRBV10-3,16,CAISETSGTRRYEQFF,TGTGCCATCAGTGAAACATCCGGGACCAGAAGATATGAGCAGTTCTTC
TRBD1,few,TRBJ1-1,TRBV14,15,CASRGQGASAPEAFF,TGTGCCAGCAGGGGACAGGGGGCAAGTGCCCCTGAAGCTTTCTTT
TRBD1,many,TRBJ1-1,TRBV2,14,CASRPGQGYTEAFF,TGTGCCAGCCGTCCGGGACAGGGTTACACTGAAGCTTTCTTT
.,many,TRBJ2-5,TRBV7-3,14,CASSPGAGRETQYF,TGTGCCAGCAGCCCAGGTGCCGGGAGAGAGACCCAGTACTTC
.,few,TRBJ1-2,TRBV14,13,CASNRDLPYGYTF,TGTGCCAGCAACCGGGATCTTCCCTATGGCTACACCTTC
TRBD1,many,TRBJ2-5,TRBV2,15,CASSDWDRRSETQYF,TGTGCCAGCAGTGATTGGGACAGGCGATCAGAGACCCAGTACTTC
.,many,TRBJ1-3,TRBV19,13,CASSPQRGNTIYF,TGTGCCAGTAGTCCGCAACGAGGAAACACCATATATTTT
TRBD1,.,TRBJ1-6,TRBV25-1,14,CASSVQGVESPPHF,TGTGCCAGCAGTGTACAGGGGGTAGAATCACCCCCCCACTTT
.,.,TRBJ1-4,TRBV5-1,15,CASSLGHPGQEKLFF,TGCGCCAGCAGCTTGGGACACCCCGGGCAGGAAAAACTGTTTTTT
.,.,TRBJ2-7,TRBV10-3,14,CAISDLAVEYEQYF,.
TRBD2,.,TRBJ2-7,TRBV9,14,CASSPRGGMNEQYF,TGTGCCAGCAGCCCCCGGGGGGGGATGAACGAGCAGTACTTC
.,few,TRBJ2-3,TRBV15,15,CATSRDNRVGDTQYF,TGTGCCACCAGCAGAGATAACAGGGTGGGAGATACGCAGTATTTT
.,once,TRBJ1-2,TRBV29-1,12,CSSSGAMNGYTF,TGCAGCTCCTCAGGGGCCATGAATGGCTACACCTTC
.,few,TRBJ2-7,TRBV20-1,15,CSARTTRGRTGEQYF,TGCAGTGCTAGAACGACCCGCGGACGTACTGGCGAGCAGTACTTC
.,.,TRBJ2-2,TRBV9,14,CASSVATASGELFF,TGTGCCAGCAGCGTAGCTACGGCTAGCGGGGAGCTGTTTTTT
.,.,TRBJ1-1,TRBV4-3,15,CASSQVGKGQPEALF,TGCGCCAGCAGCCAAGTCGGGAAGGGCCAACCTGAAGCTCTCTTT
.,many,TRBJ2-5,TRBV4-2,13,CASSLNLEETQYF,TGTGCCAGCAGCCTCAACCTAGAGGAGACCCAGTACTTC
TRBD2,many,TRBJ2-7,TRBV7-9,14,CASSQALAGYEQYF,TGTGCCAGCAGCCAAGCGCTAGCGGGGTACGAGCAGTACTTC
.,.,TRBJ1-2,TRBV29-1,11,CSVVGSDGYTF,TGCAGCGTTGTTGGCTCGGATGGCTACACCTTC
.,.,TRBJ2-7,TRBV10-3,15,CASSLVGPGSNEQYF,TGTGCCAGCAGTTTAGTCGGGCCAGGGTCCAACGAGCAGTACTTC
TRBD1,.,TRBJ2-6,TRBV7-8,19,CASRLTGPTITTRANVLTF,TGTGCCAGCAGGTTGACAGGGCCTACTATTACCACTAGGGCCAACGTCCTGACTTTC
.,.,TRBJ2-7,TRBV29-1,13,CSVEDGSTYEQYF,TGCAGCGTTGAAGATGGGAGTACCTACGAGCAGTACTTC
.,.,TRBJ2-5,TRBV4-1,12,CASSRGDETQYF,TGTGCCAGCAGCCGCGGGGATGAGACCCAGTACTTC
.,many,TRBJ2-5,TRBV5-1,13,CASSLEAVKTQYF,TGCGCCAGCAGCTTGGAGGCGGTTAAGACCCAGTACTTC
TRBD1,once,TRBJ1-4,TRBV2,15,CASIEQGAANEKLFF,TGTGCCAGCATCGAACAGGGGGCGGCTAATGAAAAACTGTTTTTT
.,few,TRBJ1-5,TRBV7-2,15,CASSLVLQKDQPQHF,TGTGCCAGCAGCTTAGTTCTCCAGAAAGATCAGCCCCAGCATTTT
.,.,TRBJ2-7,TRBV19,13,CASSPLVHNEQYF,TGTGCCAGTAGTCCGCTAGTTCACAATGAGCAGTACTTC
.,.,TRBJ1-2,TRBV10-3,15,CAISYSGRGYYGYTF,TGTGCCATCAGTTACTCAGGCAGGGGCTACTATGGCTACACCTTC
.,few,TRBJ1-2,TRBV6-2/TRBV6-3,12,CASRILNYGYTF,TGTGCCAGCAGGATCCTTAACTATGGCTACACCTTC
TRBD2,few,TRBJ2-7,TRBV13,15,CASSLSLAGGYEQYF,TGTGCCAGCAGCTTATCACTAGCGGGGGGCTACGAGCAGTACTTC
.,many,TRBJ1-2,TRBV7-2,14,CASSLGAAYYGYTF,TGTGCCAGCAGCTTAGGGGCAGCCTACTATGGCTACACCTTC
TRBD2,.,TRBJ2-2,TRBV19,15,CASTPGGRRTGELFF,TGTGCCAGCACTCCGGGGGGTAGGCGGACCGGGGAGCTGTTTTTT
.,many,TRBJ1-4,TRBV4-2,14,CASSQDRGLEKLFF,TGTGCCAGCAGCCAAGACAGGGGTCTTGAAAAACTGTTTTTT
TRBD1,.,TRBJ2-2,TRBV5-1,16,CASSLAGQGGTGELFF,TGCGCCAGCAGCTTGGCTGGACAGGGTGGAACCGGGGAGCTGTTTTTT
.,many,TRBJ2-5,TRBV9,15,CASSVDLKAQETQYF,TGTGCCAGCAGCGTAGACCTGAAGGCTCAAGAGACCCAGTACTTC